This is a list of T cell receptor beta chains from one sample in a study of CD8 T cells in Susac syndrome. TCRdb reanalysed the immunoSEQ multiplex PCR reads using MiXCR and keeps one entry per CDR3 protein. The profile shows about 80,000 distinct CDR3 sequences, 94% of them singletons. Sequenced sample: CD8+ T cells from PBMCs. The origin of the receptors is a human donor with Susac syndrome. Each CDR3 is given without its conserved first and last residue. Each record gives: CDR3 length, J gene, V gene, CDR3 protein.

13,TRBJ2-6,TRBV4-3,ASSQEGTGANVLT
15,TRBJ2-7,TRBV4-2,ASSQESGDPEAYEQY
12,TRBJ2-5,TRBV7-9,ASSGHGGQETQY
13,TRBJ2-5,TRBV11-2,ASSLRLGDQETQY
13,TRBJ2-3,TRBV24-1,ATSDLTRASDTQY
8,TRBJ1-1,TRBV29-1,SVEEVEAF
12,TRBJ2-7,TRBV29-1,SVDNQRESGEQY
13,TRBJ2-2,TRBV12-3/TRBV12-4,ASRLGQGNTGELF
10,TRBJ2-3,TRBV27,ASSKGPDTQY
8,TRBJ1-3,TRBV7-8,ASGRDTIY
14,TRBJ1-6,TRBV7-9,ASSSKTEHFNSPLH
16,TRBJ2-3,TRBV9,ASSGDPLLAVYTDTQY
13,TRBJ2-1,TRBV7-9,ASSLEAGEYNEQF
11,TRBJ2-1,TRBV7-9,ASSYDWSNEQF
13,TRBJ2-7,TRBV6-2/TRBV6-3,ASSYSKIASYEQY
12,TRBJ2-5,TRBV27,ASSYTPQLIDQY
14,TRBJ2-1,TRBV7-9,ATLGDGTGLVSEQF
13,TRBJ2-7,TRBV5-1,ASSPEAGFSYEQY
9,TRBJ1-1,TRBV19,ASSGGPEAF
12,TRBJ2-7,TRBV27,ASSFSGPTYEQY
14,TRBJ2-3,TRBV4-2,ASSQANAGGRDTQY
12,TRBJ1-5,TRBV19,ASSGTGNNQPQH
10,TRBJ2-2,TRBV30,AWSSGAGELF
14,TRBJ2-3,TRBV18,ASSPRDRLAIDTQY
12,TRBJ1-6,TRBV27,ASRFDRGYSPLH
6,TRBJ1-2,TRBV19,AVDGYT
13,TRBJ2-1,TRBV3-1,ASSPTASSYNEQF
17,TRBJ2-5,TRBV12-3/TRBV12-4,ASSPSPSGRRVKGHRVY
11,TRBJ2-5,TRBV7-8,ASSPTPQETQY
14,TRBJ2-5,TRBV12-3/TRBV12-4,ASSVRDIHLGETQY
10,TRBJ2-1,TRBV30,ASNRQGYEQF
12,TRBJ2-3,TRBV30,AWSARGSTDTQY
13,TRBJ2-5,TRBV27,ASSNTGTGVETQY
11,TRBJ2-5,TRBV7-3,ASSLGSKETQY
13,TRBJ1-5,TRBV6-2/TRBV6-3,ASSPDGSSDQPQH
11,TRBJ2-5,TRBV29-1,SVGQGALETQY
16,TRBJ2-5,TRBV3-1,ASSREDGGLAGDVTQY
11,TRBJ1-1,TRBV15,ATSNSQNTEAF
13,TRBJ2-7,TRBV27,ASSLCGQGSYEQY
13,TRBJ2-7,TRBV5-4,ASSSDRDNYYEQY
13,TRBJ2-5,TRBV15,ATRAGLAGGQTQY
13,TRBJ2-7,TRBV7-9,ASSQGLAGIYEQY
15,TRBJ2-1,TRBV3-1,ASSQERQGTSYNEQF
14,TRBJ2-2,TRBV12-3/TRBV12-4,ASSLEAGGSSGELF
14,TRBJ1-5,TRBV3-1,ASSQDPGISNQPQH
12,TRBJ2-7,TRBV28,ASSLAGQGYEQY
12,TRBJ2-5,TRBV7-9,ASSLAGAEETQY
11,TRBJ1-1,TRBV15,ATSISRNTEAF
14,TRBJ2-6,TRBV27,ASSLLRISGANVLT
10,TRBJ1-2,TRBV20-1,SAYRVSYGYT
11,TRBJ1-2,TRBV5-6,ASSSQDSYGYT
16,TRBJ2-1,TRBV6-2/TRBV6-3,ASSYVLTPRVSYNEQF
13,TRBJ2-7,TRBV4-2,ASSQDWSGDYEQY
14,TRBJ2-5,TRBV7-2,ASSSGASGRGETQY
12,TRBJ2-7,TRBV5-6,ASSFGTSIHEQY
13,TRBJ1-1,TRBV4-1,ASSQEAGWNTEAF
13,TRBJ2-3,TRBV5-6,ASSSYGGITDTQY
12,TRBJ1-5,TRBV5-1,ASSFPLIDQPQH